Each of the 26 T cell receptor beta chains below was sequenced from the same sample in a study of early T cells in non-severe SARS-CoV-2 infection (dated by TCRdb to the early 2020s). Library prep was done by 5' RACE. TCRdb shows the sequencer as NextSeq 500. The public reads were quality trimmed at Q25 with fastp and then assembled into clones with MiXCR by TCRdb, keeping productive beta chains. Every entry covers one CDR3 protein and lists the most common genes and DNA from its rows. The sample includes about 68,000 distinct CDR3 sequences, with 12% observed a single time. The ten largest clones add up to around 1.7% of the sample. The sequencing sample was made of whole blood. All receptors come from an adult who was a healthcare worker with PCR-confirmed SARS-CoV-2 infection or an uninfected control (not recorded which).

In this sample, this clonotype turned up a few times. This chain uses TRBV20-1 with TRBJ1-1, with D possibly matching TRBD1 (5 bases). The V end lost 1 base, the J end lost 6 bases, and 12 bases lay between the germline ends. From germline, CDR1 is DFQATT and CDR2 SNEGSKA (reference sequence). The CDR3 consists of 13 residues. In nucleotides, the CDR3 is TGCAGTGCTAGAGTTTATAGGGGCGCTGAAGCTTTCTTT. Translating gives CSARVYRGAEAFF.

V and J are TRBV19 and TRBJ2-2, with D hard to call. Germline V gene lookup returns CDR1 LNHDA and CDR2 SQIVND (reference sequence). The CDR3 sequence is 13 residues long. V was pared by 5 bases and J by 1 base, with 5 bases between. CDR3 sequence reads: CASSSQNTGELFF. The CDR3 region has the DNA TGTGCCAGTAGTTCACAGAACACCGGGGAGCTGTTTTTT.

This clonotype turned up a few times. The V call is TRBV29-1, the J call TRBJ2-5; 7 nucleotides line up with TRBD2. Germline V CDR1 and CDR2: SQVTM, ANQGSEA. V lost 4 bases and J lost 5; bases outside the gene matches: 7. CDR3 length: 13 residues. DNA of the CDR3: TGCAGCGTTGGATTAGCGGGTTACGAGACCCAGTACTTC. As protein: CSVGLAGYETQYF.

The V gene is TRBV3-2, the J gene TRBJ2-1; the D call TRBD1 from the table was never checked on the DNA. TRBV3-2 is a documented pseudogene. The CDR3 covers 18 residues. CDR3 region: CASSQGTLRDLSYNEQFF. For the CDR3, the DNA is TGTGCCAGCAGCCAAGGGACCCTGCGGGACCTCTCCTACAATGAGCAGTTCTTC.

This clonotype was counted ten times or more. V is TRBV6-7 and J is TRBJ1-5; D might be TRBD1 (6 bases). TRBV6-7 qualifies as an ORF whose function is uncertain. The CDR3 is 13 residues long. V was shortened by 8 bases and J by 10 bases, with 18 bases between the two germline ends. CDR3 residues: CASLPKGVQPQHF. The CDR3 DNA follows: TGTGCCAGCCTCCCGAAGGGGGTCCAACCCCAGCATTTT.

This sequence joins TRBV9 and TRBJ2-6; D is uncertain. There are 15 residues in the CDR3. The germline CDR1 and CDR2 sequences are SGDLS and YYNGEE. Trimming took 5 bases from V and 1 from J, leaving 10 bases between them. The CDR3 DNA follows: TGTGCCAGCAGACCGGATACTTCTGGGGCCAACGTCCTGACTTTC. It translates to CASRPDTSGANVLTF.

This clonotype was seen at least ten times. The J gene is TRBJ2-7, the V gene TRBV11-2; the match to TRBD1 covers 7 bases. This CDR3 spans 15 amino acids. The J segment lost 5 bases and the V segment lost 2 bases, leaving 9 bases of the junction unmatched. CDR1 and CDR2 from the germline V gene are SGHAT and FQNNGV. The CDR3: CASSLSRDRVNEQYF. The CDR3 DNA is TGTGCCAGCAGCTTATCCCGAGACAGGGTTAACGAGCAGTACTTC.

The table lists this clonotype with a few counts. The chain is built from TRBV12-3 or TRBV12-4 and TRBJ1-3, with 8 nucleotides matching TRBD1. This CDR3 comprises 15 residues. V shed 4 bases, J shed 3 bases, and the junction held 5 bases outside the gene matches. CDR3 sequence reads: CASSSGQGRGNTIYF. CDR3 DNA sequence: TGTGCCAGCAGTTCCGGACAGGGCCGTGGAAACACCATATATTTT.

This sequence joins TRBV6-6 and TRBJ2-3, with 7 bases lining up with TRBD1. In germline, CDR1 is MNHNY, CDR2 SVGAGI (reference sequence). The CDR3 has 14 amino acids. Germline trimming cut 6 bases from V and 1 base from J; bases unmatched to any gene: 4. The CDR3 region is CASSYDRGTDTQYF. DNA for the CDR3: TGTGCCAGCAGCTACGACAGGGGCACAGATACGCAGTATTTT.

CDR3 bases: TGCAGCGTTGTGGGAGGCCTGTGGGCCAAAAACATTCAGTACTTC. Protein product: CSVVGGLWAKNIQYF. This rearrangement joins TRBV29-1 to TRBJ2-4; D might be TRBD2 (6 bases). With 4 bases removed from V and 1 base from J, the gap between germline ends came to 14 bases. The CDR3 has 15 amino acids. Germline-derived CDR1 and CDR2 are SQVTM and ANQGSEA.

The sample holds many counts of this clonotype. J is TRBJ2-5 and V is TRBV7-2, with D unresolved. V shed 8 bases and J shed 5 bases, with 15 bases lying between them. The CDR3 totals 13 residues. The V gene's germline CDR1 is SGHTA and CDR2 FQGNSA. CDR3 nucleotide sequence: TGTGCCAGCGAGGATCCAGCTGGGGAGACCCAGTACTTC. It codes for CASEDPAGETQYF.

This clonotype was found many times. The chain carries TRBV7-8 and TRBJ2-3; no reliable D call. The V gene's germline CDR1 is SGHVS and CDR2 FQNEAQ. The V end was cut by 5 bases, the J end by 2 bases, with 5 bases between. The CDR3 extends over 12 amino acids. The CDR3 protein is CASSPITDTQYF. In nucleotides, the CDR3 is TGTGCCAGCAGCCCAATCACAGATACGCAGTATTTT.

The V gene is TRBV7-8, the J gene TRBJ1-6; 9 bases are a match to TRBD1. Per the germline V gene, CDR1 is SGHVS and CDR2 is FQNEAQ. The CDR3 is made up of 14 amino acids. V lost 5 bases, J lost 10 bases, and 6 bases stayed unmatched. The CDR3 protein is CASSRGQGRSPLHF. The CDR3 nucleotides are TGTGCCAGCAGCCGAGGACAGGGGCGGTCACCCCTCCACTTT.

This clonotype was detected a few times. This chain uses TRBV7-2 with TRBJ2-3; 9 nucleotides match TRBD2. V shed 1 base, J shed 7 bases, and the junction held 6 bases outside the gene matches. The CDR3 length is 15 residues. The germline CDR1 and CDR2 sequences are SGHTA and FQGNSA. The CDR3 protein is CASSLGTSGRNTQYF. In DNA form, the CDR3 reads TGTGCCAGCAGCTTAGGAACTAGCGGGCGAAATACGCAGTATTTT.

The V gene is TRBV4-3, the J gene TRBJ2-7; the match to TRBD1 covers 8 bases. The V gene end was trimmed by 3 bases and the J gene end by 9 bases; junction bases not matched to a gene: 10. The germline CDR1 and CDR2 sequences are LGHNA and YSLEER. The CDR3 runs 14 residues. The CDR3 here is CASSQGTGRVGQYF. The CDR3 DNA follows: TGCGCCAGCAGCCAGGGGACAGGAAGGGTCGGGCAGTACTTC.

This clonotype was detected many times. This chain connects TRBV28 to TRBJ2-5; D unclear. V lost 6 bases, J lost 3 bases, and 14 bases lay in between. CDR1 and CDR2 from the germline V gene are MDHEN and SYDVKM. The CDR3 loop spans 14 amino acids. CDR3 coding DNA: TGTGCCAGCAGCATGATAACAGCAAAAGAGACCCAGTACTTC. This encodes CASSMITAKETQYF.

The table lists this clonotype with a few counts. V and J are TRBV12-3 or TRBV12-4 and TRBJ1-4, with a possible D match to TRBD1 (5 bases). The CDR3 spans 16 residues. Trimming removed 5 bases at V and 6 bases at J, with 19 bases between. CDR3 DNA: TGTGCCAGCAGTCACCACCCGGGGCGCGGGGATGAAAAACTGTTTTTT. It translates to CASSHHPGRGDEKLFF.

The chain recombines TRBV21-1 with TRBJ2-3; the D call TRBD1 from the table was never checked on the DNA. TRBV21-1 is given as a pseudogene. The CDR3 spans 16 residues. CDR3 in amino acids: CASSKGGANPADTQYF. For the CDR3, the DNA is TGTGCCAGCAGCAAAGGAGGGGCAAATCCGGCAGATACGCAGTATTTT.

V is TRBV6-2 or TRBV6-3 and J is TRBJ2-7, with D possibly being TRBD2 (5 bases). Germline lookup yields CDR1 MNHEY and CDR2 SVGEGT. Trimming left V 7 bases short and J 2 bases short, with 18 bases between. CDR3 size: 15 residues. CDR3 sequence: CASTPRGLSTYEQYF. In DNA form, the CDR3 reads TGTGCCAGCACCCCCAGAGGACTGAGTACCTACGAGCAGTACTTC.

This clonotype was detected a few times. The chain joins TRBV29-1 to TRBJ1-1; the D is unclear. This CDR3 is 10 amino acids long. Germline CDR1 reads SQVTM; CDR2 reads ANQGSEA. The ends were cut back, 2 bases at V and 7 bases at J, with 5 bases in the middle. The CDR3 reads CSVEQVEAFF. Here the CDR3 DNA reads TGCAGCGTTGAACAGGTTGAAGCTTTCTTT.

This clonotype has only a few counts. The V and J genes are TRBV29-1 and TRBJ2-7; no clear D. Germline CDR1 SQVTM, CDR2 ANQGSEA. The V end was cut by 4 bases, the J end by 1 base, with 5 bases between. The CDR3 sequence is 11 residues long. Here the CDR3 reads CSVGWSYEQYF. Written as DNA, the CDR3 is TGCAGCGTTGGATGGTCCTACGAGCAGTACTTC.

This clonotype was observed a handful of times. V gene TRBV12-3 or TRBV12-4 combines with J gene TRBJ2-3; 14 nucleotides match TRBD2. V dropped 6 bases and J dropped 4; count of bases not matched to a gene: 9. The CDR3 runs 17 residues. The CDR3 coding sequence is TGTGCCAGCAGCTCCGGGACTAGCGGGGGTATCGCAGATACGCAGTATTTT. Translation gives CASSSGTSGGIADTQYF.

This clonotype was detected many times. V usage is TRBV6-1 and J usage is TRBJ2-1, with D maybe TRBD1 (6 bases). V was trimmed by 7 bases and J by 5 bases, leaving 18 bases between them. Germline CDR1 is MNHNS and CDR2 is SASEGT. The CDR3 has 15 residues. CDR3 sequence: CASKRQDLGDNEQFF. The CDR3 DNA follows: TGTGCCAGCAAGCGACAGGACCTCGGGGACAATGAGCAGTTCTTC.

The gene calls are TRBV20-1 and TRBJ2-3; 7 bases are shared with TRBD1. V dropped 3 bases and J dropped 2; count of bases not matched to a gene: 5. This CDR3 has 14 amino acids. Germline V gene data show CDR1 as DFQATT and CDR2 as SNEGSKA (reference sequence). CDR3 region: CSASRGLPTDTQYF. Here the CDR3 DNA reads TGCAGTGCTAGTAGGGGGCTGCCCACAGATACGCAGTATTTT.

This clonotype was seen just once. V gene TRBV4-3 combines with J gene TRBJ1-2; perhaps TRBD1 as D (5 bases). The germline V gene encodes CDR1 LGHNA and CDR2 YSLEER. This CDR3 is 14 amino acids long. The V end was cut by 1 base, the J end by 8 bases, with 14 bases between. CDR3 DNA sequence: TGCGCCAGCAGCCAAGTCTCGGGCAGGGACGGCTACACCTTC. This encodes CASSQVSGRDGYTF.

In its sample, this clonotype was seen a few times. The gene calls are TRBV12-3 or TRBV12-4 and TRBJ1-5, with D uncertain. The ends were cut back, 3 bases at V and 6 bases at J, with 12 bases in the middle. The length of the CDR3 is 14 residues. The CDR3 region has the DNA TGTGCCAGCAGTTTGGTGTCATTAGTTCAGCCCCAGCATTTT. It specifies CASSLVSLVQPQHF.